Here is one T cell receptor beta chain with its context. Its antigen is not known. This sample is drawn from a study of OX40 agonist ivuxolimab in advanced cancers. Study-wide background: Having had anti-PD-1, anti-PD-L1 or anti-CTLA-4 therapy before was allowed, and around 39% had some.

Sequenced by immunoSEQ multiplex PCR; TCRdb stores in-frame clones only, minus some. The sample includes some 76,000 clones, approximately 86% of them seen just once. General study results and limits: Among the lowest levels of clonal expansion were found in partial responders at 0.1-3.0 mg/kg. Expanded clones tended on average to be more numerous among CD8+ T cells than CD4+.

V lost 7 bases and J lost 2, with 12 bases in between. The CDR3 is 14 amino acids. CDR1 MNHNS and CDR2 SASEGT come from the germline V gene. The source material was CD4+ or CD8+ T cells sorted from blood, sampled in a trial of the OX40 agonist ivuxolimab. The TCR sequence derives from an adult with an advanced solid tumor such as melanoma, head and neck, liver or kidney cancer. The V and J genes are TRBV6-1 and TRBJ1-3; D not resolved. The CDR3 region is CASKELGPGNTIYF. As DNA, the CDR3 is TGTGCCAGCAAGGAACTCGGACCTGGAAACACCATATATTTT.